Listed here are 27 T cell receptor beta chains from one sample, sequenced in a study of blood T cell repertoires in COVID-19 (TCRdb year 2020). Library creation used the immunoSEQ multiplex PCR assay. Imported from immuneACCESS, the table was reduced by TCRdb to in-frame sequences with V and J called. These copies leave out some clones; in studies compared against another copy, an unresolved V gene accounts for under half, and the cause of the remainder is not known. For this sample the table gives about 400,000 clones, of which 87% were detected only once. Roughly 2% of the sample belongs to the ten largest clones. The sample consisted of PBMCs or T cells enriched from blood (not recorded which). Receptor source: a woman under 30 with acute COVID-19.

This CDR3 is CASSLADFNQPQHF. DNA of the CDR3: TGTGCCAGCAGCTTGGCAGACTTCAATCAGCCCCAGCATTTT. The chain combines TRBV5-5 with TRBJ1-5; D call uncertain. The CDR3 consists of 14 residues. Trimming took off 0 bases at V and 3 bases at J, with 7 bases between the two ends. Germline V gives CDR1 SGHKS, CDR2 YYEKEE (reference sequence).

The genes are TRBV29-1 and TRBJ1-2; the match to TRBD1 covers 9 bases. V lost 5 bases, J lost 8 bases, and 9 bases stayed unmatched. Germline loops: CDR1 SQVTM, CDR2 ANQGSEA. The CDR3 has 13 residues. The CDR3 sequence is CSVTEGQGRGYTF. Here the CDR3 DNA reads TGCAGCGTTACTGAGGGACAGGGAAGAGGCTACACCTTC. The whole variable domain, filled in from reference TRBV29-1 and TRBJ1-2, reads SAVISQKPSRDICQRGTSLTIQCQVDSQVTMMFWYRQQPGQSLTLIATANQGSEATYESGFVIDKFPISRPNLTFSTLTVSNMSPEDSSIYLCSVTEGQGRGYTFGSGTRLTVV.

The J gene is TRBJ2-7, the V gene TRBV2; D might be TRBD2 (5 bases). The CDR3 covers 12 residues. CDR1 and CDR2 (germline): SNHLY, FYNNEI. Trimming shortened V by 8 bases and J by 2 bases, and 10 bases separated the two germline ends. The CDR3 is CASGGRTYEQYF. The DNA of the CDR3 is TGTGCCAGCGGCGGGCGGACCTACGAGCAGTACTTC.

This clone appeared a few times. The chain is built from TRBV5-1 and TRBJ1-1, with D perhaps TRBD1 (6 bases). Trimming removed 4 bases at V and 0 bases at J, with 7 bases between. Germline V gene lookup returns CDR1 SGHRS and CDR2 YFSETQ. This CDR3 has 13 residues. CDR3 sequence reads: CASSQGLNTEAFF. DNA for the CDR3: TGCGCCAGCAGCCAGGGGCTGAACACTGAAGCTTTCTTT.

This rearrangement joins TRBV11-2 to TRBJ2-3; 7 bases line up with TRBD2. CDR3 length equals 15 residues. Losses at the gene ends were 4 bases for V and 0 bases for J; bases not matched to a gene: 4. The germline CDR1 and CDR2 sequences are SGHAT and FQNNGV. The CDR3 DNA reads TGTGCCAGCAGCTCCAGCGGGACTAGCACAGATACGCAGTATTTT. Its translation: CASSSSGTSTDTQYF.

In DNA, the CDR3 is TGTGCCAGCAGTTATCGTACTGAGCAGTACTTC. This codes for CASSYRTEQYF. This chain links TRBV6-5 with TRBJ2-7; no firm D call. V gave up 3 bases and J gave up 7 bases, with 7 bases separating them. The germline V gene has CDR1 MNHEY and CDR2 SVGAGI. This CDR3 spans 11 amino acids.

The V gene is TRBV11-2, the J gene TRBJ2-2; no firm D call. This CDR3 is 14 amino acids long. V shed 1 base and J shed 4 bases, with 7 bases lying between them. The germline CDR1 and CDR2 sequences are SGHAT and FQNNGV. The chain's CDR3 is CASSLGIRTGELFF. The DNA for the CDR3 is TGTGCCAGCAGCTTAGGTATTCGCACCGGGGAGCTGTTTTTT.

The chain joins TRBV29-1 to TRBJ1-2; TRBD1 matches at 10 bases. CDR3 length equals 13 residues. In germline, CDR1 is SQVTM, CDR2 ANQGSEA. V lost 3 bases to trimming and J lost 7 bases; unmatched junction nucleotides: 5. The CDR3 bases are TGCAGCGTTGATACGGGACAGGGGCGTGGCTACACCTTC. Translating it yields CSVDTGQGRGYTF.

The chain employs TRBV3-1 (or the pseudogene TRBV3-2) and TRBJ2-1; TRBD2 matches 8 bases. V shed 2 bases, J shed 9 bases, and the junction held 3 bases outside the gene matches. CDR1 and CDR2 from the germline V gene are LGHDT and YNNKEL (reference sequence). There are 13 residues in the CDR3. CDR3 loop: CASSQQRGSEQFF. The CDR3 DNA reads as TGTGCCAGCAGCCAACAGCGGGGGAGTGAGCAGTTCTTC.

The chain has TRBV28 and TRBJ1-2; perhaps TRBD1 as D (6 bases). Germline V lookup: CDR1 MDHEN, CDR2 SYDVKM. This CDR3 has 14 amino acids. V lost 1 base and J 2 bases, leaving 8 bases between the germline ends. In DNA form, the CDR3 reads TGTGCCAGCAGTTTATCGGGGGGCAACTATGGCTACACCTTC. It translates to CASSLSGGNYGYTF.

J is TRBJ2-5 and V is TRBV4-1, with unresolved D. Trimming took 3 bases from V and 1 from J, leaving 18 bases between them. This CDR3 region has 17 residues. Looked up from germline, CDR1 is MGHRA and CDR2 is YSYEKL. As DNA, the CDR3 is TGCGCCAGCAGCCATATTATACCGTCCAACTTCCAAGAGACCCAGTACTTC. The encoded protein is CASSHIIPSNFQETQYF.

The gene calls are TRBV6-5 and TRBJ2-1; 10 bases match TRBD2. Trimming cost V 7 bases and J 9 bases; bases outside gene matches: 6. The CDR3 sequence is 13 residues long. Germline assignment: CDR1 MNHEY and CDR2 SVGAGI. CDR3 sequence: CASKRGGPSEQFF. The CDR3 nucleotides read TGTGCCAGCAAGCGGGGGGGCCCGAGTGAGCAGTTCTTC.

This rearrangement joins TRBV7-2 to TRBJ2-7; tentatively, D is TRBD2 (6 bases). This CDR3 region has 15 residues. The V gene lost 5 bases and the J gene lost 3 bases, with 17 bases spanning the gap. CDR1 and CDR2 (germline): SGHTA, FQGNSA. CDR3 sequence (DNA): TGTGCCAGCAGCCCTGGGGGGTTTCATTTCTACGAGCAGTACTTC. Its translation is CASSPGGFHFYEQYF. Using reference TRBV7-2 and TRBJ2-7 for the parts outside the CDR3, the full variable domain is GAGVSQSPSNKVTEKGKDVELRCDPISGHTALYWYRQSLGQGLEFLIYFQGNSAPDKSGLPSDRFSAERTGGSVSTLTIQRTQQEDSAVYLCASSPGGFHFYEQYFGPGTRLTVT.

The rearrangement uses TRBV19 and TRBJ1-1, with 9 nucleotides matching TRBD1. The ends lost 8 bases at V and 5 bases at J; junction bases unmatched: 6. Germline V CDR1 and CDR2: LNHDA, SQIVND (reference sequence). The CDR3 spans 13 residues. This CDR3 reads CASRTGGLTEAFF. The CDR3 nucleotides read TGTGCCAGTCGAACAGGGGGCCTGACTGAAGCTTTCTTT.

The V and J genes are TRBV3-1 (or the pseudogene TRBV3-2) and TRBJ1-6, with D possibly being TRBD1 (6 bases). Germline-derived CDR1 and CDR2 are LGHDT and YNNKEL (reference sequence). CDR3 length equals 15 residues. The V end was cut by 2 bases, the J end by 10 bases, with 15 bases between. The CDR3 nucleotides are TGTGCCAGCAGCCAAACCCCGGGACAACGCTCACCCCTCCACTTT. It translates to CASSQTPGQRSPLHF.

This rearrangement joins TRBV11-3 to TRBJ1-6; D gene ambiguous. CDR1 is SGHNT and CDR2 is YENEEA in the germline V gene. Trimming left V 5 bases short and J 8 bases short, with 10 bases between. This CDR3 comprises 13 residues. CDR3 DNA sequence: TGTGCCAGCAGCAAAGAATCGGATTCACCCCTCCACTTT. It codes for CASSKESDSPLHF.

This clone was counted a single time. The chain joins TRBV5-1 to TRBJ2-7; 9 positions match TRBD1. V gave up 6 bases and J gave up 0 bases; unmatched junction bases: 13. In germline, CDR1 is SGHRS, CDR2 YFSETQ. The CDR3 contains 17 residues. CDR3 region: CASTYTIGTGLSYEQYF. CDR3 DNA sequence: TGCGCCAGCACATACACCATCGGGACAGGGCTCTCCTACGAGCAGTACTTC.

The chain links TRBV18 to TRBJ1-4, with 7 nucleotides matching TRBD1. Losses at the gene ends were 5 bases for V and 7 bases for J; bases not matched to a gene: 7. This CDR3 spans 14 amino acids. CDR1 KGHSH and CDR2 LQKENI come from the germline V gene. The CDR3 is CASSDDRAVEKLFF. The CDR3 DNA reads TGTGCCAGCTCAGATGACAGGGCGGTTGAAAAACTGTTTTTT.

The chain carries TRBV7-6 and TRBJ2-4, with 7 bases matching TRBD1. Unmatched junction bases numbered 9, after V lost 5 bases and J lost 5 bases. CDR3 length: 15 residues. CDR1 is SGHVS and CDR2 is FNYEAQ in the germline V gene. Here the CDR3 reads CASSPTKGQENIQYF. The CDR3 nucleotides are TGTGCCAGCAGCCCTACAAAAGGACAGGAAAACATTCAGTACTTC.

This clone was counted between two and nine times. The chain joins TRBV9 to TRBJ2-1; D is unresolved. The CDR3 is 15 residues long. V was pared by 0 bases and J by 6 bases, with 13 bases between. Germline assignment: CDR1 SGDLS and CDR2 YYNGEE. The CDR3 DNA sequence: TGTGCCAGCAGCGTAGCGGCTAGTCGTATCAATGAGCAGTTCTTC. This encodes CASSVAASRINEQFF.

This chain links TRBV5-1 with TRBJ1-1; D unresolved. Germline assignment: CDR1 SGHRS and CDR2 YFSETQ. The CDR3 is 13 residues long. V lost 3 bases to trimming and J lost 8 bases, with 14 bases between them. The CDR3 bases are TGCGCCAGCAGCTCCGGAGGAAAAACAGAAGCTTTCTTT. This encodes CASSSGGKTEAFF.

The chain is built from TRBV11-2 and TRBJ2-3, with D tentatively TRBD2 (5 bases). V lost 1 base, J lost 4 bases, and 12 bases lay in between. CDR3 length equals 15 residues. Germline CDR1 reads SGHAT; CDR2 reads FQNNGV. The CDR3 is CASSLGVGAPDTQYF. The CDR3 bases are TGTGCCAGCAGCTTAGGAGTGGGAGCCCCAGATACGCAGTATTTT.

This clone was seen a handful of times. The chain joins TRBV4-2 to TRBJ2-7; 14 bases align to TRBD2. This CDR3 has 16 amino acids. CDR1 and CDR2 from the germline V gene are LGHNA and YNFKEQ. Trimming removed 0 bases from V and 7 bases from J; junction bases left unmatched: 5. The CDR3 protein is CASSQDYGLAGGEQYF. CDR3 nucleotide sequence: TGTGCCAGCAGCCAAGATTACGGACTAGCGGGGGGTGAGCAGTACTTC.

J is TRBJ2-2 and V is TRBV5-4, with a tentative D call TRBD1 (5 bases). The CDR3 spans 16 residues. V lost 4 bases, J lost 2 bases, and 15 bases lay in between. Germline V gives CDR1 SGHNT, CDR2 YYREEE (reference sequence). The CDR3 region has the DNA TGTGCCAGCAGCCCCGACTGGCAGGGTAACACCGGGGAGCTGTTTTTT. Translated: CASSPDWQGNTGELFF. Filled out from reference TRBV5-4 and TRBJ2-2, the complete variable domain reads ETGVTQSPTHLIKTRGQQVTLRCSSQSGHNTVSWYQQALGQGPQFIFQYYREEENGRGNFPPRFSGLQFPNYSSELNVNALELDDSALYLCASSPDWQGNTGELFFGEGSRLTVL.

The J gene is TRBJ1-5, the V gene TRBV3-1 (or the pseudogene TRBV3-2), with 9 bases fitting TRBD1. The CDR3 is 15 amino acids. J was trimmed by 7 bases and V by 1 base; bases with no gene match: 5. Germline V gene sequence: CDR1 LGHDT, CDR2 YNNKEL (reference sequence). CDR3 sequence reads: CASSQADRGEQPQHF. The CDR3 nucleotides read TGTGCCAGCAGCCAAGCCGACAGGGGGGAACAGCCCCAGCATTTT.

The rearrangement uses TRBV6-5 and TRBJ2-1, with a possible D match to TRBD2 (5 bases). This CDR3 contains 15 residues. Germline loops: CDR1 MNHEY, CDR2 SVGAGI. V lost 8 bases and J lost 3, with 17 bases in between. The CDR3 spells CASGRRTEIYNEQFF. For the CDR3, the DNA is TGTGCCAGCGGGAGAAGGACGGAGATCTACAATGAGCAGTTCTTC.

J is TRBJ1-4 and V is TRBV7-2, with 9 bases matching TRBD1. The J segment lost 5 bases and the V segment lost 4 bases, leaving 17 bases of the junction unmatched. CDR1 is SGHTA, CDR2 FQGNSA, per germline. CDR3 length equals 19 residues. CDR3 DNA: TGTGCCAGCAGCTCCGGGCGTTTGGTTGTAGGACAGGGGAATGAAAAACTGTTTTTT. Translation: CASSSGRLVVGQGNEKLFF.